These 16 T cell receptor beta chains were sequenced from one sample in a study of Ad26.COV2.S vaccination and SARS-CoV-2 variants. Treatment specified: some 19 received Ad26.COV2.S at low or high dose, single or two shots; 5 received placebo; per-sample allocation not given. Day 63 following the first vaccine or placebo injection was when the samples were taken. Clones were read by immunoSEQ multiplex PCR, and TCRdb kept only the in-frame ones, dropping some. The sample includes about 680,000 clones, roughly nine tenths of them seen just once. The specimen was peripheral blood, collected in a trial of Ad26.COV2.S vaccine versus placebo. Source of these receptors: a person aged 18-65 years who received the Ad26.COV2.S COVID-19 vaccine or a placebo.

This clone has only a few counts. The gene calls are TRBV11-2 and TRBJ2-7; perhaps D is TRBD1 or TRBD2 (5 bases each). Trimming shortened V by 3 bases and J by 6 bases, and 12 bases separated the two germline ends. The germline gives CDR1 SGHAT, CDR2 FQNNGV. The CDR3 has 13 residues. CDR3 coding DNA: TGTGCCAGCAGCTTGAGTGAGGGGCTCGAGCAGTACTTC. Amino acids: CASSLSEGLEQYF.

This clone was recorded once. V usage is TRBV6-6 and J usage is TRBJ1-1, with 9 bases that match TRBD1. The germline gives CDR1 MNHNY, CDR2 SVGAGI (reference sequence). This CDR3 contains 14 residues. Germline trimming cut 6 bases from V and 3 bases from J; bases unmatched to any gene: 5. CDR3 nucleotides: TGTGCCAGCAGACCGGACAGGGGCTACACTGAAGCTTTCTTT. Residues: CASRPDRGYTEAFF.

This chain joins TRBV2 and TRBJ1-1; 8 nucleotides agree with TRBD1. The V gene end was trimmed by 5 bases and the J gene end by 0 bases; junction bases not matched to a gene: 2. Per the germline V gene, CDR1 is SNHLY and CDR2 is FYNNEI. The CDR3 length is 14 residues. Here the CDR3 DNA reads TGTGCCAGCAGTAGACAGGGGATGAACACTGAAGCTTTCTTT. Protein: CASSRQGMNTEAFF.

At least ten counts were recorded for this clone. This sequence joins TRBV6-4 and TRBJ2-2, with TRBD1 as a possible D gene (6 bases). V lost 2 bases to trimming and J lost 6 bases, with 7 bases between them. The CDR3 runs 13 residues. Germline loops: CDR1 MRHNA, CDR2 SNTAGT. The DNA of the CDR3 is TGTGCCAGCAGTGACGGACAGTCCGGGGAGCTGTTTTTT. This sequence encodes CASSDGQSGELFF.

Comments on this clone: Distinct nucleotide sequences in the sample also encode this CDR3. V and J are TRBV18 and TRBJ1-4, with 7 positions matching TRBD1. V lost 2 bases and J lost 1; bases outside the gene matches: 4. Germline values: CDR1 KGHSH, CDR2 LQKENI. This CDR3 region has 16 residues. CDR3 nucleotide sequence: TGTGCCAGCTCACCAGGCCAGGGGGGAACTAATGAAAAACTGTTTTTT. Translated: CASSPGQGGTNEKLFF.

This clone appeared once. The chain uses TRBV21-1 and TRBJ2-3; TRBD2 is the table's D call, not checked against the DNA. TRBV21-1 constitutes a pseudogene. The CDR3 has 16 amino acids. CDR3 nucleotides: TGTGCCAGCAGCATTAAGCGGGAGGGGGGCACAGATACGCAGTATTTT. Its protein is CASSIKREGGTDTQYF.

J is TRBJ2-1 and V is TRBV10-3, with 7 bases identical to TRBD2. The CDR3 spans 11 residues. The ends lost 10 bases at V and 8 bases at J; junction bases unmatched: 5. Looked up from germline, CDR1 is ENHRY and CDR2 is SYGVKD. CDR3 in amino acids: CASFGGDEQFF. In DNA form, the CDR3 reads TGTGCCAGCTTTGGGGGGGATGAGCAGTTCTTC.

This sequence joins TRBV11-3 and TRBJ1-1; D might be TRBD1 (5 bases). The CDR3 is 14 amino acids. Trimming pared 1 base from V and 5 bases from J, leaving 11 bases between. Per germline, CDR1 SGHNT and CDR2 YENEEA. This chain's CDR3 is CASSLGGRGTEAFF. CDR3 nucleotide sequence: TGTGCCAGCAGCTTAGGAGGGAGGGGTACTGAAGCTTTCTTT.

The chain uses TRBV7-2 and TRBJ2-1, with a possible D match to TRBD1 (6 bases). The CDR3 sequence is 15 residues long. The V gene lost 4 bases and the J gene lost 8 bases, with 18 bases spanning the gap. CDR1 SGHTA and CDR2 FQGNSA come from the germline V gene. CDR3 region: CASSSDSHRSDEQFF. CDR3 in DNA: TGTGCCAGCAGCTCGGACAGCCATCGTAGTGATGAGCAGTTCTTC.

The chain couples TRBV2 to TRBJ2-7, with D unclear. The V gene's germline CDR1 is SNHLY and CDR2 FYNNEI. Trimming stripped 8 bases from V and 6 bases from J, with 14 bases between. The CDR3 runs 12 residues. The CDR3 nucleotides read TGTGCCAGCTGGAAGTTGTTGGGCGAGCAGTACTTC. As protein: CASWKLLGEQYF.

This rearrangement joins TRBV9 to TRBJ2-5; 8 bases match TRBD2. The ends lost 0 bases at V and 4 bases at J; junction bases unmatched: 5. The CDR3 runs 15 residues. Germline V lookup: CDR1 SGDLS, CDR2 YYNGEE. The CDR3 region is CASSVALAVGETQYF. CDR3 in DNA: TGTGCCAGCAGCGTAGCACTAGCGGTCGGAGAGACCCAGTACTTC.

The CDR3 spells CASSFRRTPSGNYEQYF. DNA for the CDR3: TGTGCCAGCAGCTTTCGGCGTACACCTAGCGGGAATTACGAGCAGTACTTC. The chain is built from TRBV13 and TRBJ2-7; 9 nucleotides match TRBD2. V gave up 3 bases and J gave up 4 bases; unmatched junction bases: 13. The CDR3 runs to 17 residues. The germline gives CDR1 PRHDT, CDR2 FYEKMQ (reference sequence).

The chain recombines TRBV4-1 with TRBJ2-1, with 11 positions matching TRBD2. After removal of 0 bases from V and 8 bases from J, the junction contained 21 bases not matched to a gene. Germline CDR1 is MGHRA and CDR2 is YSYEKL. This CDR3 comprises 21 residues. The CDR3, as DNA: TGCGCCAGCAGCCAAGATAGGTTGCAACTAGCGGGGGCGCAAATTTGGGATGAGCAGTTCTTC. As protein: CASSQDRLQLAGAQIWDEQFF.

The V call is TRBV10-3, the J call TRBJ1-1; D unresolved. The V end was cut by 9 bases, the J end by 5 bases, with 13 bases between. The germline V gene has CDR1 ENHRY and CDR2 SYGVKD. The CDR3 loop spans 12 amino acids. CDR3 sequence: CAIGEGRTEAFF. The DNA of the CDR3 is TGTGCCATTGGCGAGGGAAGAACTGAAGCTTTCTTT.

The gene calls are TRBV30 and TRBJ1-3; TRBD1 might be the D (5 bases). V was shortened by 3 bases and J by 0 bases, with 24 bases between the two germline ends. Germline CDR1 and CDR2: GTSNPN and SVGIG (reference sequence). CDR3 length equals 19 residues. The CDR3 sequence is CAWSALRGEYVRSGNTIYF. The CDR3 bases are TGTGCCTGGAGCGCCCTTAGAGGGGAGTATGTTCGCTCTGGAAACACCATATATTTT.

The rearrangement links TRBV5-1 to TRBJ1-1; TRBD1 might be the D (6 bases). This CDR3 spans 15 amino acids. V was pared by 2 bases and J by 7 bases, with 18 bases between. The germline CDR1 and CDR2 sequences are SGHRS and YFSETQ. CDR3 in DNA: TGCGCCAGCAGCTTAGTCCCGGGGGGGGCTAATGAAGCTTTCTTT. Translated, it gives CASSLVPGGANEAFF.